These T cell receptor beta chains were read from a single sample in a study of beta chain features in type 1 diabetes. Sequencing used immunoSEQ multiplex PCR; TCRdb keeps in-frame clones, though not all of them. The sample records 150,000 to 200,000 clones, 6.5% to 9.5% being singletons. Sequencing input: central memory CD4+ T cells from blood. The receptors stem from a woman aged 40-49 years with type 1 diabetes. Each CDR3 is given with its conserved first and last residue. D genes are given only for firm matches. A row's size may be missing; if present it is once, few, many or a size class.

v_call: TRBV2
j_call: TRBJ1-2
d_call: .
clone_size: .
cdr3_nt: TGTGCCAGCGCGTATCTGGACTATGGCTACACCTTC
cdr3_aa: CASAYLDYGYTF

v_call: TRBV7-2
j_call: TRBJ1-6
d_call: TRBD1
clone_size: few
cdr3_nt: TGTGCCAGCAGCACCGCAGGGGGCGCTTATAATTCACCCCTCCACTTT
cdr3_aa: CASSTAGGAYNSPLHF

v_call: TRBV7-2
j_call: TRBJ2-6
d_call: .
clone_size: few
cdr3_nt: TGTGCCAGCAGCCAGACACGCGCTGGGGCCAACGTCCTGACTTTC
cdr3_aa: CASSQTRAGANVLTF

v_call: TRBV28
j_call: TRBJ1-5
d_call: .
clone_size: few
cdr3_nt: TGTGCCAGCGTAACAGGGCTTATCCAGCCCCAGCATTTT
cdr3_aa: CASVTGLIQPQHF

v_call: TRBV6-1
j_call: TRBJ1-1
d_call: .
clone_size: .
cdr3_nt: TGTGCCAGCAGTGCCTTGGGGGGGGCGGCAAACACTGAAGCTTTCTTT
cdr3_aa: CASSALGGAANTEAFF

v_call: TRBV7-2
j_call: TRBJ1-2
d_call: .
clone_size: few
cdr3_nt: TGTGCCAGCAGCTTAGTAGGAGGCTCCGGTGGCTACACCTTC
cdr3_aa: CASSLVGGSGGYTF

v_call: TRBV5-1
j_call: TRBJ1-1
d_call: .
clone_size: .
cdr3_nt: TGCGCCAGCAGCCGCGACACTCCCGGGGCTGAAGCTTTCTTT
cdr3_aa: CASSRDTPGAEAFF

v_call: TRBV11-2
j_call: TRBJ2-7
d_call: .
clone_size: many
cdr3_nt: TGTGCCAGCAGCTTAGACAGGGGGGTCGGCGAGCAGTACTTC
cdr3_aa: CASSLDRGVGEQYF

v_call: TRBV2
j_call: TRBJ2-7
d_call: .
clone_size: few
cdr3_nt: TGTGCCAGCAGTGTAGGTAGGGGTATGGGCTCCTACGAGCAGTACTTC
cdr3_aa: CASSVGRGMGSYEQYF

v_call: TRBV11-2
j_call: TRBJ2-5
d_call: .
clone_size: .
cdr3_nt: TGTGCCAGCAGCTTTGCCGGGACATTGGAGACCCAGTACTTC
cdr3_aa: CASSFAGTLETQYF

v_call: TRBV5-5
j_call: TRBJ1-1
d_call: .
clone_size: .
cdr3_nt: TGTGCCAGCCGCTTTGGAGACTCCAGGGGAGCTTTCTTT
cdr3_aa: CASRFGDSRGAFF

v_call: TRBV2
j_call: TRBJ1-2
d_call: .
clone_size: .
cdr3_nt: TGTGCCAGCAGTGCCGGACTCTCCACCTTC
cdr3_aa: CASSAGLSTF

v_call: TRBV5-1
j_call: TRBJ1-2
d_call: .
clone_size: .
cdr3_nt: TGCGCCAGCAGCTTGGCGACAGGACAGCTTATTTATGGCTACACCTTC
cdr3_aa: CASSLATGQLIYGYTF

v_call: TRBV18
j_call: TRBJ2-2
d_call: TRBD1
clone_size: .
cdr3_nt: TGTGCCAGCTCATGGAGACAGGGGGCTGACACCGGGGAGCTGTTTTTT
cdr3_aa: CASSWRQGADTGELFF

v_call: TRBV5-1
j_call: TRBJ1-5
d_call: TRBD1
clone_size: .
cdr3_nt: TGCGCCAGCAGTTCGGGGGACAGGGGGAGCAATCAGCCCCAGCATTTT
cdr3_aa: CASSSGDRGSNQPQHF

v_call: TRBV7-8
j_call: TRBJ2-3
d_call: TRBD1
clone_size: .
cdr3_nt: TGTGCCAGCAGCACTCGGGACAGGGCCTACGATACGCAGTATTTT
cdr3_aa: CASSTRDRAYDTQYF

v_call: TRBV7-9
j_call: TRBJ2-5
d_call: TRBD2
clone_size: many
cdr3_nt: TGTGCCAGCTCTACGAGCGGGGAAGAGACCCAGTACTTC
cdr3_aa: CASSTSGEETQYF

v_call: TRBV5-1
j_call: TRBJ1-1
d_call: .
clone_size: .
cdr3_nt: TGCGCCAGCAGCTTCAATGCAGGGGACACTGAAGCTTTCTTT
cdr3_aa: CASSFNAGDTEAFF

v_call: TRBV5-1
j_call: TRBJ2-7
d_call: .
clone_size: few
cdr3_nt: TGCGCCAGCAGCTGGGACAACTCCTACGAGCAGTACTTC
cdr3_aa: CASSWDNSYEQYF

v_call: TRBV5-1
j_call: TRBJ1-1
d_call: .
clone_size: .
cdr3_nt: TGCGCCAGCAACCTGGGTATCGGGAATGAAGCTTTCTTT
cdr3_aa: CASNLGIGNEAFF

v_call: TRBV7-9
j_call: TRBJ1-1
d_call: .
clone_size: few
cdr3_nt: TGTGCCAGCAGCTTAGAGGGGCACACTGAAGCTTTCTTT
cdr3_aa: CASSLEGHTEAFF

v_call: TRBV5-6
j_call: TRBJ2-7
d_call: TRBD1
clone_size: .
cdr3_nt: TGTGCCAGCAGCCTCCGGGACAGGCCTCACTTC
cdr3_aa: CASSLRDRPHF

v_call: TRBV6-1
j_call: TRBJ2-7
d_call: TRBD1
clone_size: .
cdr3_nt: TGTGCCAGCAGTGAAGAAGAGGGGACAGCCTACGAGCAGTACTTC
cdr3_aa: CASSEEEGTAYEQYF

v_call: TRBV11-2
j_call: TRBJ2-5
d_call: .
clone_size: .
cdr3_nt: TGTGCCAGCAGCCTCGGACTTTCCCAAGAGACCCAGTACTTC
cdr3_aa: CASSLGLSQETQYF

v_call: TRBV4-3
j_call: TRBJ2-3
d_call: TRBD1
clone_size: few
cdr3_nt: TGCGCCAGCAGCCTAGCAGGGGGCCTCACAGATACGCAGTATTTT
cdr3_aa: CASSLAGGLTDTQYF

v_call: TRBV28
j_call: TRBJ1-2
d_call: .
clone_size: .
cdr3_nt: TGTGCCAGCAGTTTGAGGGGGAGCTATGGCTACACCTTC
cdr3_aa: CASSLRGSYGYTF

v_call: TRBV7-3
j_call: TRBJ2-1
d_call: TRBD2
clone_size: few
cdr3_nt: TGTGCCAGCAGCTTAGGGCTAGCGGTTAACAATGAGCAGTTCTTC
cdr3_aa: CASSLGLAVNNEQFF

v_call: TRBV25-1
j_call: TRBJ2-5
d_call: TRBD1
clone_size: few
cdr3_nt: TGTGCCAGCAGTCTGACCGGGACAGGGAATCGGGAGACCCAGTACTTC
cdr3_aa: CASSLTGTGNRETQYF

v_call: TRBV30
j_call: TRBJ2-7
d_call: TRBD1
clone_size: .
cdr3_nt: TGTGCCTGGCAGGGGGCCTTGGAGCAGTACTTC
cdr3_aa: CAWQGALEQYF

v_call: TRBV14
j_call: TRBJ2-7
d_call: .
clone_size: .
cdr3_nt: TGTGCCAGCAGCCAATCCGACAAGCAGTACTTC
cdr3_aa: CASSQSDKQYF

v_call: TRBV7-9
j_call: TRBJ1-4
d_call: .
clone_size: .
cdr3_nt: TGTGCCAGCAGCCCAAGGGGGATCGAAAAACTGTTTTTT
cdr3_aa: CASSPRGIEKLFF

v_call: TRBV7-7
j_call: TRBJ2-5
d_call: .
clone_size: few
cdr3_nt: TGTGCCAGCAGCCAAGCGGACCAAGAGACCCAGTACTTC
cdr3_aa: CASSQADQETQYF

v_call: TRBV28
j_call: TRBJ2-1
d_call: TRBD2
clone_size: few
cdr3_nt: TGTGCCAGCCTCGGACTAGCGGGGGCCAATTACAATGAGCAGTTCTTC
cdr3_aa: CASLGLAGANYNEQFF

v_call: TRBV28
j_call: TRBJ1-5
d_call: .
clone_size: many
cdr3_nt: TGTGCCAGCAAACAGGAAGATCAGCCCCAGCATTTT
cdr3_aa: CASKQEDQPQHF

v_call: TRBV29-1
j_call: TRBJ1-2
d_call: .
clone_size: few
cdr3_nt: TGCAGCGTTGTAGAACAGGTTGGGGGCTACACCTTC
cdr3_aa: CSVVEQVGGYTF

v_call: TRBV18
j_call: TRBJ2-7
d_call: TRBD1
clone_size: few
cdr3_nt: TGTGCCAGCTCACTAATGACGGCCGGGACAGGGTACACCGAGCAGTACTTC
cdr3_aa: CASSLMTAGTGYTEQYF

v_call: TRBV5-1
j_call: TRBJ2-2
d_call: TRBD2
clone_size: .
cdr3_nt: TGCGCCAGCAGCGACGGACTAGCCGCCGGGGAGCTGTTTTTT
cdr3_aa: CASSDGLAAGELFF

v_call: TRBV7-9
j_call: TRBJ2-7
d_call: .
clone_size: few
cdr3_nt: TGTGCCAGCAGCTTAGACGAGACAGGCCCTAAGCAGTACTTC
cdr3_aa: CASSLDETGPKQYF

v_call: TRBV7-9
j_call: TRBJ1-1
d_call: TRBD1
clone_size: few
cdr3_nt: TGTGCCAGCAGCTCGGGACAGGGGAAGAACACTGAAGCTTTCTTT
cdr3_aa: CASSSGQGKNTEAFF

v_call: TRBV4-3
j_call: TRBJ1-4
d_call: .
clone_size: .
cdr3_nt: TGCGCCAGCAGCCAAGTGGGGGGGGGCCGGAATGAAAAACTGTTTTTT
cdr3_aa: CASSQVGGGRNEKLFF

v_call: TRBV5-1
j_call: TRBJ2-1
d_call: TRBD2
clone_size: few
cdr3_nt: TGCGCCAGCAGCTCGGCGGATTGGGCCGTTAACGGGACTAGCGGGAGGAGTTTCAGCAATGAGCAGTTCTTC
cdr3_aa: CASSSADWAVNGTSGRSFSNEQFF

v_call: TRBV18
j_call: TRBJ1-1
d_call: TRBD1
clone_size: .
cdr3_nt: TGTGCCAGCTCCCCCGGGAAGGGGGCCGGGAACACTGAAGCTTTCTTT
cdr3_aa: CASSPGKGAGNTEAFF

v_call: TRBV18
j_call: TRBJ1-2
d_call: .
clone_size: few
cdr3_nt: TGTGCCAGCTCACCATACAGGGCAGATGGCTACACCTTC
cdr3_aa: CASSPYRADGYTF

v_call: TRBV7-2
j_call: TRBJ1-6
d_call: .
clone_size: few
cdr3_nt: TGTGCCAGCAGCGTGCAGGGTAGCTCCTATAATTCACCCCTCCACTTT
cdr3_aa: CASSVQGSSYNSPLHF

v_call: TRBV15
j_call: TRBJ2-5
d_call: TRBD1
clone_size: few
cdr3_nt: TGTGCCACCAGCAGGGACAGGGGGCAAGAGACCCAGTACTTC
cdr3_aa: CATSRDRGQETQYF

v_call: TRBV2
j_call: TRBJ2-1
d_call: TRBD2
clone_size: few
cdr3_nt: TGTGCCAGCACCCGGCCCCCACTAGCGGGGGGGCATGAGCAGTTCTTC
cdr3_aa: CASTRPPLAGGHEQFF

v_call: TRBV4-1
j_call: TRBJ2-1
d_call: TRBD2
clone_size: .
cdr3_nt: TGCGCCAGCAGCCAAGACGGGACTAGCGGGTACAATGAGCAGTTCTTC
cdr3_aa: CASSQDGTSGYNEQFF

v_call: TRBV6-1
j_call: TRBJ1-2
d_call: .
clone_size: .
cdr3_nt: TGTGCCAGCAGTATCTCCCCGGAGTATGGCTACACCTTC
cdr3_aa: CASSISPEYGYTF

v_call: TRBV11-2
j_call: TRBJ2-1
d_call: .
clone_size: .
cdr3_nt: TGTGCCAGCAGCACGGGCGCGGGCCCCTCCTACAATGAGCAGTTCTTC
cdr3_aa: CASSTGAGPSYNEQFF

v_call: TRBV7-9
j_call: TRBJ2-2
d_call: TRBD1
clone_size: many
cdr3_nt: TGTGCCAGCAGCCCTCGTCCCGGGACAGGGGGGTCCACCGGGGAGCTGTTTTTT
cdr3_aa: CASSPRPGTGGSTGELFF

v_call: TRBV11-2
j_call: TRBJ2-1
d_call: TRBD2
clone_size: many
cdr3_nt: TGTGCCAGCAGCTTTTCCGGGACTAACAATGAGCAGTTCTTC
cdr3_aa: CASSFSGTNNEQFF

v_call: TRBV30
j_call: TRBJ1-1
d_call: .
clone_size: few
cdr3_nt: TGTGCCTGGAGCCAGGGCGAGAACACTGAAGCTTTCTTT
cdr3_aa: CAWSQGENTEAFF

v_call: TRBV6-6
j_call: TRBJ1-5
d_call: .
clone_size: .
cdr3_nt: TGTGCCAGCAGTCAACAGGGAGGCAATCAGCCCCAGCATTTT
cdr3_aa: CASSQQGGNQPQHF

v_call: TRBV6-5
j_call: TRBJ1-6
d_call: TRBD1
clone_size: .
cdr3_nt: TGTGCCAGCAGTCCGGGACAGGATTATTCACCCCTCCACTTT
cdr3_aa: CASSPGQDYSPLHF

v_call: TRBV4-1
j_call: TRBJ1-2
d_call: TRBD1
clone_size: few
cdr3_nt: TGCGCCAGCAGCCCCAAGTCCCCCGGGACAGGGAACAAGAAGGATGGCTACACCTTC
cdr3_aa: CASSPKSPGTGNKKDGYTF

v_call: TRBV18
j_call: TRBJ2-1
d_call: TRBD2
clone_size: .
cdr3_nt: TGTGCCAGCTCACTTGGACTAGCGGGAGCGGATGAGCAGTTCTTC
cdr3_aa: CASSLGLAGADEQFF

v_call: TRBV4-1
j_call: TRBJ2-4
d_call: TRBD1
clone_size: .
cdr3_nt: TGCGCCAGCAGCCAAGATCACACAGGGGGGCGAAACATTCAGTACTTC
cdr3_aa: CASSQDHTGGRNIQYF

v_call: TRBV18
j_call: TRBJ1-5
d_call: .
clone_size: few
cdr3_nt: TGTGCCAGCTCACCGGGGGCCTACAATCAGCCCCAGCATTTT
cdr3_aa: CASSPGAYNQPQHF